This T cell receptor beta chain was found in a study of technical replicates of blood from several donors. Produced via immunoSEQ multiplex PCR; TCRdb's table is partial and in-frame only. The sample yields about 62,000 clones, 85% to 90% seen once. The germline V gene has CDR1 LGHNA and CDR2 YNFKEQ. This CDR3 spans 15 amino acids. The V segment lost 4 bases and the J segment 6 bases; nucleotides outside the gene matches: 8. This clone occurred once. The TCR was taken from a human donor in good health. Some clones in this sample may be carry-over from other donors' samples. V and J are TRBV4-2 and TRBJ2-1, with 8 positions matching TRBD2. The sequencing input was PBMCs. DNA of the CDR3: TGTGCCAGCAGCCGGTTGGGACTAGAGGTCAATGAGCAGTTCTTC. Translating gives CASSRLGLEVNEQFF.